This T cell receptor (beta chain) originates from a study of CD8 T cells in Susac syndrome. This CDR3 is 13 amino acids long. Germline CDR1 reads SGHRS; CDR2 reads YFSETQ. Trimming shortened V by 4 bases and J by 4 bases, and 10 bases separated the two germline ends. It was with random hexamers that roughly 0.45 to 1 ug RNA was reverse transcribed. TCRdb called the immunoSEQ multiplex PCR reads again in MiXCR, with one record for every CDR3 protein. The data contain some 210,000 distinct CDR3 sequences, 85% to 95% of them seen just once; the ten biggest clones take up 0.15%. This sequence joins TRBV5-1 and TRBJ2-3; possible D gene TRBD1, 5 bases. Material: CD4+ T cells from PBMCs. The clonotype originates from a human donor with Susac syndrome. In DNA, the CDR3 is TGCGCCAGCAGCCCCCAGGGCCCAGATACGCAGTATTTT. It specifies CASSPQGPDTQYF. Supplemented by reference TRBV5-1 and TRBJ2-3, the full variable domain reads KAGVTQTPRYLIKTRGQQVTLSCSPISGHRSVSWYQQTPGQGLQFLFEYFSETQRNKGNFPGRFSGRQFSNSRSEMNVSTLELGDSALYLCASSPQGPDTQYFGPGTRLTVL.